The following is a T cell receptor (beta chain) sequence with its context. Per the original data handling: From reference gene primer amplification, estimates of nucleated cell counts were derived. Clones were sequenced by immunoSEQ multiplex PCR, and TCRdb holds only the in-frame ones, with some missing. The V and J calls and clone size were taken over from that table, and D and trimming were inferred from the DNA. The sample includes 150,000 to 200,000 clones, more than 85% of them seen just once. The data stem from a study of blood T cell repertoires in COVID-19. Germline CDR1 is LNHNV and CDR2 is YYDKDF (reference sequence). The V gene lost 3 bases and the J gene lost 5 bases, with 17 bases spanning the gap. The CDR3 length is 15 residues.

This TCR derives from a woman in her thirties with active or convalescent COVID-19. This chain joins TRBV15 and TRBJ2-7; D may be TRBD1 (6 bases). Sequences were obtained from peripheral blood. The CDR3 loop is CATSRPGTHGHEQYF. The CDR3 DNA sequence: TGTGCCACCAGCAGGCCCGGGACACACGGTCACGAGCAGTACTTC.